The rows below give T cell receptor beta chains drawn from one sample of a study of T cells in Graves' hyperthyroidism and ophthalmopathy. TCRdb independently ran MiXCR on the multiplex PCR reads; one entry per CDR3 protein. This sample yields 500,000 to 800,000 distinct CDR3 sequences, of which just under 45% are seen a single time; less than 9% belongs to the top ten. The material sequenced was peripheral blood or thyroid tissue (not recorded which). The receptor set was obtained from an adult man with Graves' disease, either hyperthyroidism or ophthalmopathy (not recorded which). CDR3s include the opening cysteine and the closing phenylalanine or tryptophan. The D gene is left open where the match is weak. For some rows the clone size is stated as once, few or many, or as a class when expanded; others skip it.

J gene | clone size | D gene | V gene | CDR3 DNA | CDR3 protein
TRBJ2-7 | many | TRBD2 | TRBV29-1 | TGCAGCATATCCAAAGGGGACTATACCTACGAGCAGTACTTC | CSISKGDYTYEQYF
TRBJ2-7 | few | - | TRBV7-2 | TGTGCCAGCAGCTTAGGCCTGAGGGGATGGTCCTACGAGCAGTACTTC | CASSLGLRGWSYEQYF
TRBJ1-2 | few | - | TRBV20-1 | TGCAGTGCTAGAGATTCGGGGGTAGGAGGCTACACCTTC | CSARDSGVGGYTF
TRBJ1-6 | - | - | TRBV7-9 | TGTGCCAGCAGCCCCGGACTGGGGTCCTCACCCCTCCACTTT | CASSPGLGSSPLHF
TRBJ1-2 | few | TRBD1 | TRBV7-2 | TGTGCCAGCAGCTACCTAGGGACAGGGGACGGTGGCTACACCTTC | CASSYLGTGDGGYTF
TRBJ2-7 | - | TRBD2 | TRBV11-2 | TGTGCCAGCAGCGTCTCTAGCGGGGCTACCTACGAGCAGTACTTC | CASSVSSGATYEQYF
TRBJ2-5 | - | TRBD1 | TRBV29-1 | TGCAGCTTGAGGGACAGTCAAGAGACCCAGTACTTC | CSLRDSQETQYF
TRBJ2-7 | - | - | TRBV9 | TGTGCCAGCTCACTCGGGGCCACCGGGGAGCAGTACTTC | CASSLGATGEQYF
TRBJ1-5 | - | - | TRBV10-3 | TGTGCCATCAGTGATCGGGGGGGAACTCAGCCCCAGCATTTT | CAISDRGGTQPQHF
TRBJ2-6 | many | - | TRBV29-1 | TGCAGCGCTGTGGACACCGCTGGGGCCAACGTCCTGACTTTC | CSAVDTAGANVLTF
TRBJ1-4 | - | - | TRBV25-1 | TGTGCCAGCAGTGGGGGAGGGAATGGTGAAAAACTGTTTTTT | CASSGGGNGEKLFF
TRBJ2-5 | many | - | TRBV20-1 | TGCAGTGCTAGAGTACGGAGGCAAGAGACCCAGTACTTC | CSARVRRQETQYF
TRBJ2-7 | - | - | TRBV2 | TGTGCCAGCAGTGAAGCAGTGGGCTACGAGCAGTACTTC | CASSEAVGYEQYF
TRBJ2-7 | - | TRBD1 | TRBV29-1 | TGCAGCGTTGAGTTGGACAGGGTAGACGAGCAGTACTTC | CSVELDRVDEQYF
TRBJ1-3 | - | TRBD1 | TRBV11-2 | TGTGCCAGCAGCTCTAGGGGGACAGGGTCCTCTGGAAACACCATATATTTT | CASSSRGTGSSGNTIYF
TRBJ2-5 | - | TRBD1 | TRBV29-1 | TGCAGCGTTGAGACCTACCGACAGGGGGTTGAACAAGAGACCCAGTACTTC | CSVETYRQGVEQETQYF
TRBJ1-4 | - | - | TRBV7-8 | TGTGCCAGCAGTGCCGGGACGGAGTATGAAAAACTGTTTTTT | CASSAGTEYEKLFF
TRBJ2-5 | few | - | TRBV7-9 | TGTGCCAGCAGCCGCCGAGGACAGTACCAAGAGACCCAGTACTTC | CASSRRGQYQETQYF
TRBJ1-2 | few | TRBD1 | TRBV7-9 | TGTGCCAGCAGCCTACCGGGACAGGGAATGATTGGTGGCTACACCTTC | CASSLPGQGMIGGYTF
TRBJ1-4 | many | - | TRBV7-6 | TGTGCCAGCAGCTTCGAATCAACTAATGAAAAACTGTTTTTT | CASSFESTNEKLFF
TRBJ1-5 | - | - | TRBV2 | TGTGCCAGCGTTCGAACAGGGACGTGGGACAATCAGCCCCAGCATTTT | CASVRTGTWDNQPQHF
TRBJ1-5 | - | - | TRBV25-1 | TGTGCCAGCAGTGCTAGTGGTACGCAGGATCAGCCCCAGCATTTT | CASSASGTQDQPQHF
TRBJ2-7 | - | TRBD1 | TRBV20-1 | TGCAGTGCTAGATCCAGGACAGGGAAGTACGAGCAGTACTTC | CSARSRTGKYEQYF
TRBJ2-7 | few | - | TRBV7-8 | TGCGCCAGCAGCCAAGATCCCCAGGGATACTCCTACGAGCAGTACTTC | CASSQDPQGYSYEQYF
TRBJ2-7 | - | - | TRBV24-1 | TGTGCCACCAGTGCTAGGGGGAGAGCGTACGAGCAGTACTTC | CATSARGRAYEQYF
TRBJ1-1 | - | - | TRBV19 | TGTGCCAGTAGTATCGGCAGGCGACCCTTTTCTTTCTTT | CASSIGRRPFSFF
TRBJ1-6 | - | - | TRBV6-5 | TGTGCCAGCAGTTTTGGACACCTTAATTCACCCCTCCACTTT | CASSFGHLNSPLHF
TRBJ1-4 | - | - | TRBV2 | TGTGCCAGCAGCGAGGAGGTTAATGAAAAACTGTTTTTT | CASSEEVNEKLFF
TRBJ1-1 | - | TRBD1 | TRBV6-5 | TGTGCCAGCAGTTACCGTGGGACAGATGAAGCTCTCTTT | CASSYRGTDEALF
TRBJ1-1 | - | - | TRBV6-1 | TGTGCCAGCGGTTGGGGCGGTGAAGCTTTCTTT | CASGWGGEAFF
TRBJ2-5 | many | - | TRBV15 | TGTGCCACCAGCAGAGATTGGAGGTCCCAGTACTTC | CATSRDWRSQYF
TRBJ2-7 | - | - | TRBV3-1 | TGTGCCAGCAGCCATTCCCAGCAGTACTTC | CASSHSQQYF
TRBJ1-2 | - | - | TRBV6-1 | TGTGCCAGCTCCGGGGGCGGCTATGGCTACACCTTC | CASSGGGYGYTF
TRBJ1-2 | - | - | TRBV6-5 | TGTGCCAGCAGGCCCCCAGGGAGCTATGGCTACACCTTC | CASRPPGSYGYTF
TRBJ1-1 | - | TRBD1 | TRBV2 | TGTGCCAGCAGTTACGCCCTGGACAGGGTGAACACTGAAGCTTTCTTT | CASSYALDRVNTEAFF
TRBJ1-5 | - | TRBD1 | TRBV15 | TGTGCCACCAGCAGCGTCTACAGGGGCGGGAATCAGCCCCAGCATTTT | CATSSVYRGGNQPQHF
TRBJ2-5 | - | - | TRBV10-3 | TGTGCTCCAGGGGCCAGCCGAGAGACCCAGTACTTC | CAPGASRETQYF
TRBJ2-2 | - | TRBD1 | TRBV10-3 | TGTGCCAGCAGAGAGTCGAGCGGGACAGGGGTTTCGGGGGAGCTGTTTTTT | CASRESSGTGVSGELFF